This T cell receptor (beta chain) appears in the sequencing data of a study of T-cell reconstitution after alpha-beta-depleted transplantation in children. This clonotype was picked up a small number of times. Its cognate antigen is unknown. Using unique molecular identifiers, the investigators prepared the TCRbeta library. In TCRdb, the PCR reads were re-called with MiXCR into one record per CDR3 protein. The table records approximately 400,000 distinct CDR3 sequences, 15% to 20% of them present only once. Points from the study as a whole: Approximately two months post-transplant, alpha-beta T cells reportedly originated from several hundred expanded graft clones. There were some patients whose high TCRbeta diversity at day 60 came from surviving recipient T cells and thymic progenitors. Newly produced T cells mostly accounted for T-cell counts and diversity one year post-transplant.

This receptor was obtained from a boy under two years old who had a stem cell transplant for Wiskott-Aldrich syndrome, so the T cells may come from the graft donor. This material consisted of PBMCs, mostly from graft donor cells, taken 360 days after TCRalphabeta/CD19-depleted stem cell transplant.

The CDR3 DNA reads TGTGCCAGCAGTTTAGACAGTTACTCTGGAAACACCATATATTTT. Translating it yields CASSLDSYSGNTIYF. The J gene is TRBJ1-3, the V gene TRBV27; maybe TRBD1 (5 bases). Trimming shortened V by 2 bases and J by 0 bases, and 8 bases separated the two germline ends. Germline assignment: CDR1 MNHEY and CDR2 SMNVEV (reference sequence). There are 15 residues in the CDR3.